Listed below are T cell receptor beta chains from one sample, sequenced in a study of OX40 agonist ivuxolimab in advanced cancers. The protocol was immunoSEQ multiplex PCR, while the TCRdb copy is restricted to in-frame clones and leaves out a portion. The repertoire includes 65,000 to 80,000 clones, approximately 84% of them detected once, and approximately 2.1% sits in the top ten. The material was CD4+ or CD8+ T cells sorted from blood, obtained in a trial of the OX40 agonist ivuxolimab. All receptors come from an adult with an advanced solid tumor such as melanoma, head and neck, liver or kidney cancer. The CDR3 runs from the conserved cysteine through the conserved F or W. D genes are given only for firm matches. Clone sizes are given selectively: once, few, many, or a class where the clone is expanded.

CASTPRPGTPSGANVLTF,TGCGCCAGCACCCCGCGGCCCGGGACACCCTCTGGGGCCAACGTCCTGACTTTC,TRBV5-1,NA,TRBJ2-6,NA
CASSPRQAQETQYF,TGTGCCAGCAGCCCACGGCAGGCCCAAGAGACCCAGTACTTC,TRBV7-8,NA,TRBJ2-5,NA
CASSPTGPTEAFF,TGTGCCAGCAGCCCCACAGGGCCCACTGAAGCTTTCTTT,TRBV28,NA,TRBJ1-1,NA
CAWSDGQGGGEKLFF,TGTGCCTGGAGTGACGGACAGGGGGGAGGTGAAAAACTGTTTTTT,TRBV30,TRBD1,TRBJ1-4,NA
CASRVGLDGYTF,TGTGCCAGCAGAGTGGGGTTGGATGGCTACACCTTC,TRBV2,NA,TRBJ1-2,NA
CASSPPWNRGSRQNSPLHF,TGTGCCAGCTCACCACCGTGGAACAGGGGCAGTCGGCAAAATTCACCCCTCCACTTT,TRBV18,TRBD1,TRBJ1-6,NA
CASSSLSGSSYNEQFF,TGCGCCAGCAGCTCCCTTAGCGGGAGCTCCTACAATGAGCAGTTCTTC,TRBV5-1,TRBD2,TRBJ2-1,few
CATRTSGNYNEQFF,TGTGCCACACGGACTAGCGGGAACTACAATGAGCAGTTCTTC,TRBV10-3,TRBD2,TRBJ2-1,NA
CASSSGTVAQPQHF,TGTGCCAGCAGTTCCGGGACGGTGGCACAGCCCCAGCATTTT,TRBV6-1,NA,TRBJ1-5,NA
CASSPAPSTASEQYF,TGTGCCAGCAGCCCCGCCCCTTCTACGGCATCCGAGCAGTACTTC,TRBV7-3,NA,TRBJ2-7,NA
CAWTSGTRRYF,TGTGCCTGGACTTCCGGGACACGCCGGTACTTC,TRBV30,NA,TRBJ2-5,once
CASSVSGRSLPGELFF,TGTGCCAGCAGTGTGAGCGGGAGATCCCTCCCCGGGGAGCTGTTTTTT,TRBV28,TRBD2,TRBJ2-2,NA
CASSLFRTAYTEAFF,TGTGCCAGCAGTTTATTCCGGACAGCGTACACTGAAGCTTTCTTT,TRBV28,NA,TRBJ1-1,few
CASSRRSGRVGDTQYF,TGTGCCAGCAGCAGACGTAGCGGGAGGGTTGGCGATACGCAGTATTTT,TRBV7-2,TRBD2,TRBJ2-3,NA
CASSIGTGLGNTIYF,TGTGCCAGCAGCATCGGGACAGGGCTTGGAAACACCATATATTTT,TRBV21-1,NA,TRBJ1-3,NA
CATSRDFGGENTF,TGTGCCACCAGCAGAGACTTCGGGGGGGAGAACACCTTC,TRBV15,NA,TRBJ1-2,NA
CASSQGRGREETQYF,TGTGCCAGCAGCCAAGGGCGGGGGCGGGAAGAGACCCAGTACTTC,TRBV4-2,NA,TRBJ2-5,few
CAWSVLQGSEQYF,TGTGCCTGGAGTGTACTTCAGGGCAGCGAGCAGTACTTC,TRBV30,NA,TRBJ2-7,NA
CASSPHLKAGGLETQYF,TGTGCCAGCAGCCCCCACCTTAAAGCGGGGGGGCTTGAGACCCAGTACTTC,TRBV7-2,TRBD2,TRBJ2-5,few
CASSSTGGKETQYF,TGTGCCAGCAGCTCCACAGGGGGAAAAGAGACCCAGTACTTC,TRBV13,TRBD1,TRBJ2-5,NA
CASSLAGSVISRELFF,TGTGCCAGCAGCTTAGCGGGATCGGTTATAAGCCGGGAGCTGTTTTTT,TRBV11-2,NA,TRBJ2-2,NA
CASSDSGSSTDTQYF,TGTGCCAGCAGTGACTCGGGAAGCTCCACAGATACGCAGTATTTT,TRBV6-4,NA,TRBJ2-3,NA
CASSPLGAASQNTEAFF,TGTGCCAGCAGCCCCCTGGGAGCGGCCAGTCAGAACACTGAAGCTTTCTTT,TRBV9,NA,TRBJ1-1,few
CASSQVLSGSGELFF,TGCGCCAGCAGCCAAGTTCTCTCCGGGTCCGGGGAGCTGTTTTTT,TRBV4-3,NA,TRBJ2-2,NA
CASSWGQAYNEQFF,TGTGCCAGCAGCTGGGGACAGGCGTACAATGAGCAGTTCTTC,TRBV7-2,TRBD1,TRBJ2-1,NA
CAISPTGHTDTQYF,TGTGCCATCAGTCCGACGGGCCACACAGATACGCAGTATTTT,TRBV10-3,NA,TRBJ2-3,NA
CASSSTVNQPQHF,TGTGCCAGCAGCTCGACAGTTAATCAGCCCCAGCATTTT,TRBV7-9,NA,TRBJ1-5,NA
CASSDSVSGRAGELFF,TGCGCCAGCAGCGATTCGGTGAGCGGGAGGGCCGGGGAGCTGTTTTTT,TRBV5-1,TRBD2,TRBJ2-2,NA
CASSFDLIQNTEAFF,TGTGCCAGCAGCTTCGATCTGATCCAGAACACTGAAGCTTTCTTT,TRBV7-3,NA,TRBJ1-1,NA
CASSLVGRGARGTGELFF,TGTGCCAGCAGCTTAGTAGGGAGGGGGGCTCGCGGCACCGGGGAGCTGTTTTTT,TRBV11-2,NA,TRBJ2-2,NA
CASSIELAGRGETQYF,TGTGCCAGCAGCATAGAACTAGCGGGGCGGGGGGAGACCCAGTACTTC,TRBV7-8,TRBD2,TRBJ2-5,NA
CASSLGDRASGYTF,TGTGCCAGCAGCTTAGGGGACAGGGCATCCGGCTACACCTTC,TRBV7-8,TRBD1,TRBJ1-2,NA
CASSLQGASNQPQHF,TGTGCCAGCAGCCTACAGGGGGCGAGCAATCAGCCCCAGCATTTT,TRBV28,TRBD1,TRBJ1-5,NA
CASSQTRASNTGELFF,TGCGCCAGCAGCCAAACGCGGGCTTCGAACACCGGGGAGCTGTTTTTT,TRBV4-1,NA,TRBJ2-2,NA
CASSPDLDIYTQYF,TGTGCCAGCAGCCCCGACCTCGACATTTATACGCAGTATTTT,TRBV14,NA,TRBJ2-3,NA
CASSLRFGGGTRTGKLFF,TGTGCCAGCAGCTTAAGGTTTGGTGGCGGGACACGAACCGGGAAGCTGTTTTTT,TRBV7-2,NA,TRBJ2-2,NA
CASSSGLAGDEQYF,TGTGCCAGCAGCTCAGGACTAGCGGGAGACGAGCAGTACTTC,TRBV7-3,TRBD2,TRBJ2-7,NA
CASCPIGSSYEQYF,TGTGCCAGCTGTCCGATCGGGAGCTCCTACGAGCAGTACTTC,TRBV11-2,NA,TRBJ2-7,once
CASTKGGRTTDTQYF,TGTGCCAGCACCAAAGGGGGCCGGACGACAGATACGCAGTATTTT,TRBV9,TRBD1,TRBJ2-3,NA
CASSPRGATNEKLFF,TGTGCCAGCAGCCCCCGAGGAGCAACTAATGAAAAACTGTTTTTT,TRBV7-9,NA,TRBJ1-4,NA
CASSLSFSGNTIYF,TGTGCCAGCAGCTTAAGCTTCTCTGGAAACACCATATATTTT,TRBV7-9,NA,TRBJ1-3,NA
CASSTGLAGDTGELFF,TGTGCCAGTAGTACCGGATTGGCTGGGGACACCGGGGAGCTGTTTTTT,TRBV19,NA,TRBJ2-2,NA
CASSPGTAQNPEAFF,TGTGCCAGCAGTCCCGGGACAGCACAGAATCCTGAAGCTTTCTTT,TRBV28,TRBD1,TRBJ1-1,NA
CASSLREGSYNEQFF,TGTGCCAGCAGTCTACGGGAGGGCTCCTACAATGAGCAGTTCTTC,TRBV28,TRBD2,TRBJ2-1,once
CASRTGSYGYTF,TGTGCCAGCAGAACAGGGAGCTATGGCTACACCTTC,TRBV6-5,NA,TRBJ1-2,NA
CASSLEVGFNQPQHF,TGTGCCAGCAGCTTAGAGGTGGGGTTTAATCAGCCCCAGCATTTT,TRBV11-2,NA,TRBJ1-5,NA
CASSQEARAGYSDTQYF,TGCGCCAGCAGCCAAGAGGCGCGAGCGGGGTACTCAGATACGCAGTATTTT,TRBV4-3,TRBD2,TRBJ2-3,NA
CASSLVGDYSPLHF,TGCGCCAGCAGCTTGGTGGGGGACTATTCACCCCTCCACTTT,TRBV5-1,NA,TRBJ1-6,NA
CACRWDRVSGEQFF,TGTGCCTGTCGTTGGGACAGGGTGTCAGGTGAGCAGTTCTTC,TRBV30,TRBD1,TRBJ2-1,NA
CATKGQGGYEQYF,TGTGCCACAAAGGGACAGGGTGGTTACGAGCAGTACTTC,TRBV19,TRBD1,TRBJ2-7,NA
CASSLGPSSSYNEQFF,TGCGCCAGCAGCCTGGGACCATCCAGCTCCTACAATGAGCAGTTCTTC,TRBV4-1,NA,TRBJ2-1,NA
CASSQDLQAGYEQYF,TGTGCCAGCAGCCAAGACCTACAGGCGGGGTACGAGCAGTACTTC,TRBV4-2,NA,TRBJ2-7,NA
CASFTWVPPSTQYF,TGTGCCAGCTTCACATGGGTTCCGCCGAGCACCCAGTACTTC,TRBV28,NA,TRBJ2-5,NA
CASSPETGVRTGELFF,TGTGCCAGCAGTCCAGAGACGGGAGTTCGAACCGGGGAGCTGTTTTTT,TRBV5-4,NA,TRBJ2-2,NA
CASSQVPAEYYEQYF,TGCGCCAGCAGCCAAGTCCCAGCAGAGTACTACGAGCAGTACTTC,TRBV4-1,NA,TRBJ2-7,NA